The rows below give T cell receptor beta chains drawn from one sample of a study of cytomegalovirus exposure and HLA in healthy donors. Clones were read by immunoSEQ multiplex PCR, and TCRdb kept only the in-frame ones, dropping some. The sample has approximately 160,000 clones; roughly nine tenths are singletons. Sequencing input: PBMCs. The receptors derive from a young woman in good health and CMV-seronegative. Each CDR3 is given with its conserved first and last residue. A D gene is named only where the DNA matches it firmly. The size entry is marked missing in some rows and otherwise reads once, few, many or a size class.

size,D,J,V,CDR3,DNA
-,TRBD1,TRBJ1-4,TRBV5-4,CASSLAGTGGGVQEKLFF,TGTGCCAGCAGCTTGGCGGGGACAGGGGGCGGCGTACAGGAAAAACTGTTTTTT
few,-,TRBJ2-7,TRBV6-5,CASGEQRYEQYF,TGTGCCAGTGGGGAGCAGAGATACGAGCAGTACTTC
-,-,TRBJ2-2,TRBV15,CATSIRLPGELFF,TGTGCCACCAGCATCCGGCTCCCCGGGGAGCTGTTTTTT
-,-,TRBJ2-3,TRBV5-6,CASSPRRQVRADTQYF,TGTGCCAGCAGCCCACGGAGGCAGGTGAGGGCAGATACGCAGTATTTT
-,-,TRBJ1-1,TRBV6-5,CASRDNQVYTEAFF,TGTGCCAGCAGGGACAATCAGGTATACACTGAAGCTTTCTTT
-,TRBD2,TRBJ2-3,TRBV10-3,CAIGLTSGSSTDTQYF,TGTGCCATCGGGTTGACTAGCGGATCTAGCACAGATACGCAGTATTTT
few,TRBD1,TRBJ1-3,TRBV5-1,CASSSSTGGSGNTIYF,TGCGCCAGCAGCTCGTCGACAGGGGGCTCTGGAAACACCATATATTTT
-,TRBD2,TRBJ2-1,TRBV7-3,CASTVAGGYNEQFF,TGTGCCAGCACCGTAGCGGGGGGGTACAATGAGCAGTTCTTC
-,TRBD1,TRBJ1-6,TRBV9,CASSVELQGGYSPLHF,TGTGCCAGCAGCGTAGAACTCCAGGGGGGATATTCACCCCTCCACTTT
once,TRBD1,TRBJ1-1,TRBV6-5,CASSFQQGKTEAFF,TGTGCCAGCAGTTTCCAACAGGGGAAGACTGAAGCTTTCTTT
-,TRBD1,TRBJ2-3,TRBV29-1,CSVKMTGGGGGDITDTQYF,TGCAGCGTCAAGATGACAGGGGGCGGAGGGGGTGATATTACAGATACGCAGTATTTT
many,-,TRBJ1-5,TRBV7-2,CASSLGRGERNQPQHF,TGTGCCAGCAGCTTAGGTAGGGGGGAACGTAATCAGCCCCAGCATTTT
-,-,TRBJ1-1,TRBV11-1,CASKDQGLNTEAFF,TGTGCCAGCAAGGACCAGGGCTTGAACACTGAAGCTTTCTTT
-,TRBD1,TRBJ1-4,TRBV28,CASSSGTVARRELFF,TGTGCCAGCAGTTCGGGGACAGTTGCTCGCCGGGAACTGTTTTTT
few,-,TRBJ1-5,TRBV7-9,CASSLANQPQHF,TGTGCCAGCAGCTTAGCCAATCAGCCCCAGCATTTT
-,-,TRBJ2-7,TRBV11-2,CASSFGSSYEQYF,TGTGCCAGCAGCTTTGGAAGCTCCTACGAGCAGTACTTC
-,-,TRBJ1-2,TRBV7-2,CASSFSNYGYTF,TGTGCCAGCAGCTTCTCTAACTATGGCTACACCTTC
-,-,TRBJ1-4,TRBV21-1,CASSNRGPEKLFF,TGTGCCAGCAGCAACAGGGGGCCTGAAAAACTGTTTTTT
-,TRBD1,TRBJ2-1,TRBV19,CASRRYPDRGNEQFF,TGTGCCAGTAGGAGATACCCGGACAGGGGCAATGAGCAGTTCTTC
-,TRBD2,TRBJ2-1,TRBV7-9,CASSKVASGRVRNEQFF,TGTGCCAGCAGCAAAGTGGCTAGCGGGAGGGTACGCAATGAGCAGTTCTTC
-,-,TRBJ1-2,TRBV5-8,CASNRVYGYTF,TGTGCCAGCAACAGGGTTTATGGCTACACCTTC
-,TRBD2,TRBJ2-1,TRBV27,CASSLGGSPYNEQFF,TGTGCCAGCAGTTTAGGCGGGAGTCCCTACAATGAGCAGTTCTTC
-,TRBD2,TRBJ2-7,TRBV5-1,CASSLGTSGSYEQYF,TGCGCCAGCAGCTTGGGGACTAGCGGGAGTTACGAGCAGTACTTC
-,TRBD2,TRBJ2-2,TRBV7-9,CASSRPGLAGTGELFF,TGTGCCAGCAGCCGACCGGGACTAGCGGGGACCGGGGAGCTGTTTTTT
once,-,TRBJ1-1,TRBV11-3,CASSLNRNTEAFF,TGTGCCAGCAGCTTAAACAGAAACACTGAAGCTTTCTTT
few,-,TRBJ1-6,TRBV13,CASSSMAGNSPLHF,TGTGCCAGCAGCTCGATGGCAGGGAATTCACCCCTCCACTTT
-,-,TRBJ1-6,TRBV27,CASSLYAGPSSYNSPLHF,TGTGCCAGCAGTTTATATGCAGGACCGAGCTCCTATAATTCACCCCTCCACTTT
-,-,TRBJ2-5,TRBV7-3,CASSLGVGGAVQETQYF,TGTGCCAGCAGCCTAGGGGTGGGCGGGGCCGTCCAGGAGACCCAGTACTTC
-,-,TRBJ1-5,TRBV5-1,CASSLGHNSNQPQHF,TGCGCCAGCAGCTTGGGCCACAATAGCAATCAGCCCCAGCATTTT
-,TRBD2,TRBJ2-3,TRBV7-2,CASSLLGGGAVADTQYF,TGTGCCAGCAGCTTACTCGGCGGGGGGGCGGTCGCAGATACGCAGTATTTT
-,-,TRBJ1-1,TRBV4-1,CASSQEWEGLRAEAFF,TGCGCCAGCAGCCAAGAGTGGGAGGGGCTGCGTGCTGAAGCTTTCTTT
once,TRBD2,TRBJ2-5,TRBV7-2,CASSLAGGAQETQYF,TGTGCCAGCAGCTTAGCGGGAGGGGCCCAAGAGACCCAGTACTTC
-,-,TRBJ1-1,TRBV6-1,CASSEHPEAFF,TGTGCCAGCAGTGAACACCCTGAAGCTTTCTTT
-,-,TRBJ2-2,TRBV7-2,CASSLGRGTGELFF,TGTGCCAGCAGCTTAGGACGAGGCACCGGGGAGCTGTTTTTT
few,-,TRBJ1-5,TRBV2,CASREADSNQPQHF,TGTGCCAGCAGGGAAGCAGATAGCAATCAGCCCCAGCATTTT
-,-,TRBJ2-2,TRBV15,CATSRDEAYTGELFF,TGTGCCACCAGCAGAGATGAAGCCTACACCGGGGAGCTGTTTTTT
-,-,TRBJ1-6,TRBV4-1,CASSRVNSPLHF,TGCGCCAGCAGCCGAGTGAATTCACCCCTCCACTTT
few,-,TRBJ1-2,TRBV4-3,CASSHGRGDGYTF,TGCGCCAGCAGCCACGGCAGGGGTGATGGCTACACCTTC
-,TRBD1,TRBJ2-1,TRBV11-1,CASSRDRGTAEQFF,TGTGCCAGCTCGAGGGACAGGGGAACTGCTGAGCAGTTCTTC
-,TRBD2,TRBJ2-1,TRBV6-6,CASSYSRLAGHNEQFF,TGTGCCAGCAGTTACTCGCGGCTAGCGGGGCACAATGAGCAGTTCTTC
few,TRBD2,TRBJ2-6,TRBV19,CASSIDLAGAMIGANVLTF,TGTGCCAGTAGTATCGACCTAGCGGGAGCGATGATTGGGGCCAACGTCCTGACTTTC
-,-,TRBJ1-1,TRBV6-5,CASSYSIQGGSNEAFF,TGTGCCAGCAGTTACTCGATTCAGGGCGGCTCAAATGAAGCTTTCTTT
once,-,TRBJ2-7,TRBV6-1,CASSEYGGLTYEQYF,TGTGCCAGCAGTGAATACGGAGGATTGACCTACGAGCAGTACTTC
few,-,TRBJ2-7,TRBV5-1,CASSLGGFTYEQYF,TGCGCCAGCAGCTTGGGCGGGTTCACCTACGAGCAGTACTTC
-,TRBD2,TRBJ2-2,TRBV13,CASSLGRLAGDAPGELFF,TGTGCCAGCAGCTTAGGCCGACTAGCGGGAGATGCGCCCGGGGAGCTGTTTTTT
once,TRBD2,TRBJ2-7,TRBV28,CASSLAGGPREQYF,TGTGCCAGCAGTTTAGCGGGAGGGCCCAGGGAGCAGTACTTC
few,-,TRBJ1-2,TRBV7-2,CASSQTPHQSNYGYTF,TGTGCCAGCAGCCAGACACCCCACCAGTCTAACTATGGCTACACCTTC